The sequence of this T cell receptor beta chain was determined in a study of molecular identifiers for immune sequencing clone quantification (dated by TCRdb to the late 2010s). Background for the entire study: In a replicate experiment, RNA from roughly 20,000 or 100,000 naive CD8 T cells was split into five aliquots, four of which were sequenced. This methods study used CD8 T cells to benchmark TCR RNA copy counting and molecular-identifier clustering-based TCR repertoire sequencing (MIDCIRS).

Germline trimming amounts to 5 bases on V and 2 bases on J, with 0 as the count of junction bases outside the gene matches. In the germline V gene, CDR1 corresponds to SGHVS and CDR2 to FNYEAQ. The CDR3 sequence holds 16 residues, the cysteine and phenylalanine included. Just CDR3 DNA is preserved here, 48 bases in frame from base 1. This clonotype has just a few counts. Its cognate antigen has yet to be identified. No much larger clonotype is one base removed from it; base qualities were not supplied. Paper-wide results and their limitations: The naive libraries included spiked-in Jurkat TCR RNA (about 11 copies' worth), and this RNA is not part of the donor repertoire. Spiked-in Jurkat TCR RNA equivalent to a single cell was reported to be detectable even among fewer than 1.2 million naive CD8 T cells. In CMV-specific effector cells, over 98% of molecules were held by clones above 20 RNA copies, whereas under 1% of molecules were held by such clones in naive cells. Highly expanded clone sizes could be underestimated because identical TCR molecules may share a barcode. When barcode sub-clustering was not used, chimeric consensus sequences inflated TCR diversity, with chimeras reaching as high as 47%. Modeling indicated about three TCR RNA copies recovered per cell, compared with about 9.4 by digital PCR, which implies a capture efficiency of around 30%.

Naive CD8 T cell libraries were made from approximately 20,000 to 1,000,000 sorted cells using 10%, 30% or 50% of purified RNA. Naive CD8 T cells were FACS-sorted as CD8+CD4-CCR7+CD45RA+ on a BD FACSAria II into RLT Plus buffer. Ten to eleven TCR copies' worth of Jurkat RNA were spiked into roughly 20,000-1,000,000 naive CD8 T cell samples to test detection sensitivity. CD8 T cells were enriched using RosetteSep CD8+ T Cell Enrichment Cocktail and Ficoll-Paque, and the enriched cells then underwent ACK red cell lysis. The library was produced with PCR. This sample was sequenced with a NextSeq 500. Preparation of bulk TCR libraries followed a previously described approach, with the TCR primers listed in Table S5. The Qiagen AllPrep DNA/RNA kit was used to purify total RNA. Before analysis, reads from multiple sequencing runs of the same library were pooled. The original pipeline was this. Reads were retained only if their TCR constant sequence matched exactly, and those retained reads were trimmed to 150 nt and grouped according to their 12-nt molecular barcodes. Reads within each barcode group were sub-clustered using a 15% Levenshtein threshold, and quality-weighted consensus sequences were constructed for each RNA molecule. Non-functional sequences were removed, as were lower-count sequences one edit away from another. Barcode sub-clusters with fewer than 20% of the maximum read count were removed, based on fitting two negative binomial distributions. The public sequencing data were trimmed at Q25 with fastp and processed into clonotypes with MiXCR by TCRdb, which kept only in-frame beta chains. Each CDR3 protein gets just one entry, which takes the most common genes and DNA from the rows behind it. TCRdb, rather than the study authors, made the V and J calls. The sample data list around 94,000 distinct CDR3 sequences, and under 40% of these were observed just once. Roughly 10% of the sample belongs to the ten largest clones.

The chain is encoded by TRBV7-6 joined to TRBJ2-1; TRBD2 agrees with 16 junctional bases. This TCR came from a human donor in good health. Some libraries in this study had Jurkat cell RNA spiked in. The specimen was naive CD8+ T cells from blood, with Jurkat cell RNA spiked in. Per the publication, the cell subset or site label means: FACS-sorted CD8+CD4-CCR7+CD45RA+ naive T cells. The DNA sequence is TGTGCCAGCAGCGGGACTAGCGGGGGGGCCTACAATGAGCAGTTCTTC. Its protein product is CASSGTSGGAYNEQFF. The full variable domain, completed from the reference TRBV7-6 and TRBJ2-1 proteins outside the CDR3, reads GAGVSQSPRYKVTKRGQDVALRCDPISGHVSLYWYRQALGQGPEFLTYFNYEAQQDKSGLPNDRFSAERPEGSISTLTIQRTEQRDSAMYRCASSGTSGGAYNEQFFGPGTRLTVL.